Below are 7 T cell receptor beta chains sequenced from a single sample in a study of regulatory T cells in long-lasting Graves disease. Time point noted: newly diagnosed GD, antithyroid drugs for less than 3 months. The authors made the TCR library using RNA they extracted from PBMCs. The TCR beta library used iRepertoire HTBI primers with Arm-PCR amplification of CDR3. TCRdb reprocessed the multiplex PCR reads via MiXCR and lists one record per CDR3 protein. The sample yields 400,000 to 500,000 distinct CDR3 sequences, 16% seen once. These data also featured in a second study, about T cells in Graves' hyperthyroidism and ophthalmopathy.

Sequencing used peripheral blood mononuclear cells (PBMCs), obtained at new diagnosis, from a patient treated with antithyroid drugs. Every receptor here comes from a woman aged 18-29 years with Graves disease.

For this clonotype: At one end the junction does not follow the germline gene, possibly because of a read error. V is TRBV7-2 and J is TRBJ2-3; 9 bases match TRBD2. CDR1 SGHTA and CDR2 FQGNSA come from the germline V gene. The CDR3 runs 15 residues. CDR3 amino acids: CASSPWGSGGDTRYF. The DNA for the CDR3 is TGTGCCAGCAGCCCCTGGGGTAGCGGGGGAGATACGCGGTATTTT.

The chain is built from TRBV2 and TRBJ2-3; 10 bases are shared with TRBD2. The CDR3 is made up of 15 amino acids. Trimming cost V 7 bases and J 7 bases; bases outside gene matches: 11. Looked up from germline, CDR1 is SNHLY and CDR2 is FYNNEI. In DNA form, the CDR3 reads TGTGCCAGCAACGCGCTAGCGGGAGTAGGTAATACGCAGTATTTT. It is translated as CASNALAGVGNTQYF.

This clonotype was observed a few times. This chain links TRBV7-9 with TRBJ1-2; D perhaps matches TRBD1 (5 bases). With 8 bases removed from V and 6 bases from J, the gap between germline ends came to 10 bases. CDR3 length: 11 residues. The V gene's germline CDR1 is SEHNR and CDR2 FQNEAQ (reference sequence). The CDR3 DNA reads as TGTGCCAGCTGGTTGGACAATGGCTACACCTTC. Translation gives CASWLDNGYTF.

In its sample, this clonotype was seen a few times. The gene calls are TRBV12-3 or TRBV12-4 and TRBJ2-2; 8 bases align to TRBD1. The CDR3 runs 15 residues. The junction had 3 bases not matched to a gene; V was cut back by 6 bases and J by 0 bases. CDR3 bases: TGTGCCAGCAGGACAGGGGATTCGAACACCGGGGAGCTGTTTTTT. It specifies CASRTGDSNTGELFF.

This clonotype was observed a few times. The rearrangement joins TRBV4-2 to TRBJ2-3; 7 nucleotides align to TRBD2. The J call may be incorrect, as the DNA end agrees better with TRBJ2-5. This CDR3 has 15 residues. The germline CDR1 and CDR2 sequences are LGHNA and YNFKEQ. CDR3 coding DNA: TGTGCCAGCAGCCAAGTGGCTAGCGGTAGTGAGACCCAGTACTTC. This sequence encodes CASSQVASGSETQYF.

The V gene is TRBV6-1, the J gene TRBJ2-3; D is possibly TRBD1 (5 bases). V was clipped by 7 bases and J by 0 bases, with 11 bases between them. This CDR3 is 14 amino acids long. Per the germline V gene, CDR1 is MNHNS and CDR2 is SASEGT. The CDR3 protein is CASTQGHSTDTQYF. CDR3 sequence (DNA): TGTGCCAGCACCCAAGGACACAGCACAGATACGCAGTATTTT.

CDR3 in amino acids: CASSGPHQETQYF. CDR3 sequence (DNA): TGTGCCAGCAGCGGTCCCCATCAAGAGACCCAGTACTTC. The chain has TRBV9 and TRBJ2-5; D remains ambiguous. The CDR3 has 13 residues. V lost 3 bases, J lost 2 bases, and 8 bases lay in between. Germline V lookup: CDR1 SGDLS, CDR2 YYNGEE.